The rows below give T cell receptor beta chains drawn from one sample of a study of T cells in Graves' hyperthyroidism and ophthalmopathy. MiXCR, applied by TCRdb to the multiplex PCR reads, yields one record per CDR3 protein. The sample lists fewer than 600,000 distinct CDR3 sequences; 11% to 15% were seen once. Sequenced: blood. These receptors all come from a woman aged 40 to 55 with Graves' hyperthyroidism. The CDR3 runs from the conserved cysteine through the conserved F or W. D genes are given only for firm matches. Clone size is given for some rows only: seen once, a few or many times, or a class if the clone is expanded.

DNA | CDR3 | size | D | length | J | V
TGTGCCAGCAGCCCCCTCGCGGGGACTAGCTACGAGCAGTACTTC | CASSPLAGTSYEQYF | many | TRBD2 | 15 | TRBJ2-7 | TRBV7-2
TGTGCCAGCAGCTTATCAGTAGGAGGACTAGCGGGACGACTTGACAATGAGCAGTTCTTC | CASSLSVGGLAGRLDNEQFF | many | TRBD2 | 20 | TRBJ2-1 | TRBV11-2
TGTGCCAGCAGGGTGGGGACAACTAGCGGGACGTACAATGAGCAGTTCTTC | CASRVGTTSGTYNEQFF | many | TRBD2 | 17 | TRBJ2-1 | TRBV2
TGTGCCAGCAGACAGGGGGCCACTGGAAACACCATATATTTT | CASRQGATGNTIYF | NA | TRBD1 | 14 | TRBJ1-3 | TRBV6-1
TGTGCCAGCAGCCAAGGGACAGATAAACTGTTTTTT | CASSQGTDKLFF | many | NA | 12 | TRBJ1-4 | TRBV3-1
TGTGCCAGCAGTCTGGACAGGGGGACCGGGGAGCTGTTTTTT | CASSLDRGTGELFF | many | TRBD1 | 14 | TRBJ2-2 | TRBV27
TGTGCCAGCAGTCCCCAGGGGTTCTCCTACAATGAGCAGTTCTTC | CASSPQGFSYNEQFF | NA | NA | 15 | TRBJ2-1 | TRBV28
TGTGCCAGCCCACCACCCCGAGACAGGGGGCCCGGGGAGCTGTTTTTT | CASPPPRDRGPGELFF | NA | TRBD1 | 16 | TRBJ2-2 | TRBV18
TGTGCCACCAGCAGAGTCGGGAGGGGAGGGAACACTGAAGCTTTCTTT | CATSRVGRGGNTEAFF | many | NA | 16 | TRBJ1-1 | TRBV15
TGTGCCAGCAGCGAGGGACTAGCGGGAGAGACCCAGTACTTC | CASSEGLAGETQYF | many | TRBD2 | 14 | TRBJ2-5 | TRBV9
TGTGCCAGCAGTGATCAGGGCATTCAGTACTTC | CASSDQGIQYF | many | NA | 11 | TRBJ2-4 | TRBV2
TGTGCCTGGAGTGTACGATGGGACAGGGGTTCCTCCTACGAGCAGTACTTC | CAWSVRWDRGSSYEQYF | many | TRBD1 | 17 | TRBJ2-7 | TRBV30
TGTGCCAGCAGCGTAGGTGACGACAATGAGCAGTTCTTC | CASSVGDDNEQFF | many | NA | 13 | TRBJ2-1 | TRBV9
TGTGCCAGCAGCTTAGGACTAGCGGTAGACACAGATACGCAGTATTTT | CASSLGLAVDTDTQYF | few | TRBD2 | 16 | TRBJ2-3 | TRBV11-1
TGCAGCGTTGGGGACAGGTCCTACGAGCAGTACTTC | CSVGDRSYEQYF | many | TRBD1 | 12 | TRBJ2-7 | TRBV29-1
TGTGCCAGCTCACCCTCACAGGGAAACACTGAAGCTTTCTTT | CASSPSQGNTEAFF | many | NA | 14 | TRBJ1-1 | TRBV18
TGCAGCGTTGAGGACGGTTTATTCCCAGATACGCAGTATTTT | CSVEDGLFPDTQYF | few | NA | 14 | TRBJ2-3 | TRBV29-1
TGCAGTGCTAGGGTTACGGACTATAGCAATCAGCCCCAGCATTTT | CSARVTDYSNQPQHF | few | NA | 15 | TRBJ1-5 | TRBV20-1
TGTGCCAGCGCCCGTGGGACAGGCTACGAGCAGTACTTC | CASARGTGYEQYF | many | TRBD1 | 13 | TRBJ2-7 | TRBV11-2
TGTGCCAGCAGCACCATAGCGGGAGGGCCGAACGAGCAGTACTTC | CASSTIAGGPNEQYF | NA | TRBD2 | 15 | TRBJ2-7 | TRBV7-2
TGCAGTGCTAAACCGGGCGCAGATACGCAGTATTTT | CSAKPGADTQYF | few | NA | 12 | TRBJ2-3 | TRBV20-1
TGTGCCAGCAGTTCTGTGACAGGGTCCTACGAGCAGTACTTC | CASSSVTGSYEQYF | many | TRBD1 | 14 | TRBJ2-7 | TRBV6-2/TRBV6-3
TGTGCCAGCAGTGCCCTTTACCTCAGCGGCAGCACAGATACGCAGTATTTT | CASSALYLSGSTDTQYF | many | NA | 17 | TRBJ2-3 | TRBV2
TGTGCCAGCAGTGTGACCAGGACCTATGGCTACACCTTC | CASSVTRTYGYTF | many | NA | 13 | TRBJ1-2 | TRBV27
TGTGCCAGCAGTTTCCGGGACAACGGGGCCACTGAAGCTTTCTTT | CASSFRDNGATEAFF | many | NA | 15 | TRBJ1-1 | TRBV27
TGTGCCAGCTCACAAGAGACGAACACTGAAGCTTTCTTT | CASSQETNTEAFF | many | NA | 13 | TRBJ1-1 | TRBV18
TGTGCCAGCAGCCCAGGGGTAACGGCTGGCTACACCTTC | CASSPGVTAGYTF | many | NA | 13 | TRBJ1-2 | TRBV12-3/TRBV12-4
TGCGCCAGTAAAGGACTAGCGGGAGAGACCCAGTACTTC | CASKGLAGETQYF | many | TRBD2 | 13 | TRBJ2-5 | TRBV5-1
TGCAGCGTTGCCGACACAAACAATGAGCAGTTCTTC | CSVADTNNEQFF | few | NA | 12 | TRBJ2-1 | TRBV29-1
TGTGCCAGCAGCTCGGACATTAACTATGGCTACACCTTC | CASSSDINYGYTF | NA | NA | 13 | TRBJ1-2 | TRBV3-1
TGTGCCAGCTATAGACAGGGGGCGCAAGGTGAGCAGTTCTTC | CASYRQGAQGEQFF | many | TRBD1 | 14 | TRBJ2-1 | TRBV2
TGTGCCAGCAGTGAGTCCGGGAACACTGAAGCTTTCTTT | CASSESGNTEAFF | many | NA | 13 | TRBJ1-1 | TRBV2
TGTGCCAGCAGCTCTTCTTCTAGCGGGATTAGCACAGATACGCAGTATTTT | CASSSSSSGISTDTQYF | NA | TRBD2 | 17 | TRBJ2-3 | TRBV7-8
TGTGCCAGCAGCGTGGAGCCGGCGGGTAGTGCCAATGAGCAGTTCTTC | CASSVEPAGSANEQFF | NA | NA | 16 | TRBJ2-1 | TRBV9
TGTGCCAGCAGCTGGGAGGGAGAAAAACTGTTTTTT | CASSWEGEKLFF | few | NA | 12 | TRBJ1-4 | TRBV7-9
TGTGCCAGCACCTACCTGATGAGCTCCTACAATGAGCAGTTCTTC | CASTYLMSSYNEQFF | many | NA | 15 | TRBJ2-1 | TRBV28
TGCAGTGCTAGATCCGCCCCGGGACTCGCCGGCCGCAACGAGCAGTACTTC | CSARSAPGLAGRNEQYF | many | NA | 17 | TRBJ2-7 | TRBV20-1
TGTGCTAGTGGTTTGGTTCCCTGGACAGGGTCCTACGAGCAGTACTTC | CASGLVPWTGSYEQYF | few | TRBD1 | 16 | TRBJ2-7 | TRBV12-5
TGTGCCAGCAGCTTAGTAGAGGGTTCCCACGAGCAGTACTTC | CASSLVEGSHEQYF | NA | NA | 14 | TRBJ2-7 | TRBV7-2
TGTGCCAGCAGCAAACAGGGTGGGCCTGGCTACACCTTC | CASSKQGGPGYTF | many | NA | 13 | TRBJ1-2 | TRBV28